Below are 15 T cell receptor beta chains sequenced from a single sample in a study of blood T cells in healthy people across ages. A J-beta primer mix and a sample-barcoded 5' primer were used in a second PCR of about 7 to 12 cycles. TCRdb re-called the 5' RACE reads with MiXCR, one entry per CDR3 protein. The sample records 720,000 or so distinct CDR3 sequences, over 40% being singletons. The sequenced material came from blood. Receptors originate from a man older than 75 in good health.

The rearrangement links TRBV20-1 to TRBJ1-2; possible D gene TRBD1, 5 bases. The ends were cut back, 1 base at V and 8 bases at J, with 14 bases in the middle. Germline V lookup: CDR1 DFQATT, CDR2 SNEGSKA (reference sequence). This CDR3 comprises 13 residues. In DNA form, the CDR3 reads TGCAGTGCTAGAGGCCCATCCGAGGGGGGCTACACCTTC. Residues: CSARGPSEGGYTF.

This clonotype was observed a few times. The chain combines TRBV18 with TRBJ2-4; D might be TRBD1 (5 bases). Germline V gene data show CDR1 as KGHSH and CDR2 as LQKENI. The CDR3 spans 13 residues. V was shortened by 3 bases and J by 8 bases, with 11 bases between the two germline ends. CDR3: CASSPRQGDIQYF. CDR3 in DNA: TGTGCCAGCTCACCCCGGCAGGGTGACATTCAGTACTTC. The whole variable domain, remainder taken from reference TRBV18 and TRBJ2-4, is NAGVMQNPRHLVRRRGQEARLRCSPMKGHSHVYWYRQLPEEGLKFMVYLQKENIIDESGMPKERFSAEFPKEGPSILRIQQVVRGDSAAYFCASSPRQGDIQYFGAGTRLSVL.

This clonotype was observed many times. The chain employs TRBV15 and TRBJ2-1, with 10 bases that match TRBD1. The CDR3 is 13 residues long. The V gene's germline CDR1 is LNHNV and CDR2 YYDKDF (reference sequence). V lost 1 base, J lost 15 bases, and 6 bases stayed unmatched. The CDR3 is CATSRGGTGDGFF. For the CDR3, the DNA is TGTGCCACCAGCAGAGGAGGGACAGGGGACGGGTTCTTC.

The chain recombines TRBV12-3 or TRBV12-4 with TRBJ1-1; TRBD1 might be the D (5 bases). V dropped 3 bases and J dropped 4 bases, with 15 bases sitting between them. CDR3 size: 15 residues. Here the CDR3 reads CASSFEGRGGTEAFF. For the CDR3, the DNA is TGTGCCAGCAGTTTTGAAGGCCGGGGCGGCACTGAAGCTTTCTTT.

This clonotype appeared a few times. CDR3: CSARIPGIRQETQYF. CDR3 sequence (DNA): TGCAGTGCTAGGATTCCGGGAATTCGTCAAGAGACCCAGTACTTC. The V call is TRBV20-1, the J call TRBJ2-5; tentative D call: TRBD2 (5 bases). CDR1 is DFQATT, CDR2 SNEGSKA, per germline (reference sequence). CDR3 length: 15 residues. Trimming shortened V by 3 bases and J by 2 bases, and 16 bases separated the two germline ends.

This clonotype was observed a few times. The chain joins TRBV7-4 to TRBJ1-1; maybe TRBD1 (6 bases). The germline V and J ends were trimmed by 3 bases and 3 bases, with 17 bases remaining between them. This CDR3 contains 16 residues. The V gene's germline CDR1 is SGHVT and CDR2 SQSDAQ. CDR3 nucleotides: TGTGCCAGCAGCTTGTGGGATCAGGGGAGGGACACTGAAGCTTTCTTT. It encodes CASSLWDQGRDTEAFF.

The chain's CDR3 is CASSVTGGNTEAFF. As DNA, the CDR3 is TGTGCCAGCAGCGTAACGGGGGGGAACACTGAAGCTTTCTTT. The rearrangement links TRBV9 to TRBJ1-1, with D possibly matching TRBD1 (5 bases). V was pared by 1 base and J by 1 base, with 8 bases between. The germline gives CDR1 SGDLS, CDR2 YYNGEE. The CDR3 runs 14 residues.

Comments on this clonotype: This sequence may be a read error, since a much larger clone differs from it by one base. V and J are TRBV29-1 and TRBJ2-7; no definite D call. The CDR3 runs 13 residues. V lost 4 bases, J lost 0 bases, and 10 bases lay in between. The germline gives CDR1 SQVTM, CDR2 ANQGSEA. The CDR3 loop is CSVVRTDSYEQYF. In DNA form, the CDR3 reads TGCAGCGTTGTCAGGACGGACTCCTACGAGCAGTACTTC.

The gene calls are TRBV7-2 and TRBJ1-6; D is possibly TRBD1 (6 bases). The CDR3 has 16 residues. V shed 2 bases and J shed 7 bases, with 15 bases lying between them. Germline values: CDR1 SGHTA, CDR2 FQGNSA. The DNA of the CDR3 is TGTGCCAGCAGCTTATACGGGGGGCAGGTCAATTCACCCCTCCACTTT. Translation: CASSLYGGQVNSPLHF.

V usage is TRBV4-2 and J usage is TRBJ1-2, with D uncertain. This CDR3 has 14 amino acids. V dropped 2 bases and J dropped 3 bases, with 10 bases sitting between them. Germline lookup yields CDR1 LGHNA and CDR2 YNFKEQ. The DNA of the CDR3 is TGTGCCAGCAGCCAAAACCCGGTGGACTATGGCTACACCTTC. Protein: CASSQNPVDYGYTF.

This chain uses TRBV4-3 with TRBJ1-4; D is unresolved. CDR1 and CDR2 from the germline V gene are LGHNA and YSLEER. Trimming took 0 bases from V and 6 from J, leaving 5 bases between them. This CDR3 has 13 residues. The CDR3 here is CASSQDIYEKLFF. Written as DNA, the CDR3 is TGCGCCAGCAGCCAAGATATTTATGAAAAACTGTTTTTT.

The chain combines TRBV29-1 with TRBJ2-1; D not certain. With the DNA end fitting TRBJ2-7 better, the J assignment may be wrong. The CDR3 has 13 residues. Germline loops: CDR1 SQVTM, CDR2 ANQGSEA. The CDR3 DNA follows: TGCAGCGCCACAAGCCCCTCCCACAATGAGCAGTACTTC. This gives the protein CSATSPSHNEQYF.

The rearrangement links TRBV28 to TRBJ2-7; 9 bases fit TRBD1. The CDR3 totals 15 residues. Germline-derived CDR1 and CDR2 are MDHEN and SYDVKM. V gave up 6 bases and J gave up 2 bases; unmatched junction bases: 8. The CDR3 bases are TGTGCCAGCAGCCGGACAGGGGTCAGCCCCTACGAGCAGTACTTC. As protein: CASSRTGVSPYEQYF.

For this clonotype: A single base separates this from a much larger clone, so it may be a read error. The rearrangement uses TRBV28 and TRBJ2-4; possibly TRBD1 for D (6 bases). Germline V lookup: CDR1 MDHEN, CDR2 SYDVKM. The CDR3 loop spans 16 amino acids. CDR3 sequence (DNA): TGTGCCAGCAGTCCACAGGGCAATGTAGCCGAAAACATTCAGTACTTC. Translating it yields CASSPQGNVAENIQYF.

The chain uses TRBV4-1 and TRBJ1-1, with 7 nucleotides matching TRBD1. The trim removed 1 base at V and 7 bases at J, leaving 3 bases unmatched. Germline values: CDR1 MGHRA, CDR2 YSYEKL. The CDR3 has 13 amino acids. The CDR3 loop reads CASSQGDSREAFF. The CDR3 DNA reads TGCGCCAGCAGCCAAGGGGACAGCCGTGAAGCTTTCTTT.